One and the same sample provided the 4 T cell receptor beta chains below, sequenced in a study of a mutant IDH1 vaccine in newly diagnosed glioma. Time point given: baseline, week 1 (first vaccination visit). Documented treatment: pre-vaccination baseline after standard-of-care therapy. The data were produced by immunoSEQ multiplex PCR, yet TCRdb's version contains in-frame clones alone and is incomplete. The table shows 95,000 to 100,000 clones, with 85% to 90% occurring only once. The specimen comprised PBMCs, sampled from a glioma patient treated with radiotherapy, temozolomide or both. The receptors derive from a woman in her fifties or sixties with glioma.

J is TRBJ2-7 and V is TRBV18, with 9 positions matching TRBD1. The CDR3 sequence is 15 residues long. The V and J ends lost 0 bases and 4 bases, in that order; junction bases with no gene match: 4. Germline assignment: CDR1 KGHSH and CDR2 LQKENI. CDR3 in amino acids: CASSPPGQGQYEQYF. Written as DNA, the CDR3 is TGTGCCAGCTCACCACCGGGACAGGGTCAATACGAGCAGTACTTC.

The J gene is TRBJ1-2, the V gene TRBV5-1; a possible D gene is TRBD1 (5 bases). The V and J ends lost 3 bases and 5 bases respectively, with 8 bases between them. CDR3 length: 12 residues. CDR1 and CDR2 from the germline V gene are SGHRS and YFSETQ. CDR3 protein: CASSSPGYGYTF. In nucleotides, the CDR3 is TGCGCCAGCAGCTCTCCAGGGTATGGCTACACCTTC.

The gene calls are TRBV28 and TRBJ1-3; 7 nucleotides match TRBD1. Germline CDR1 reads MDHEN; CDR2 reads SYDVKM. The J segment lost 1 base and the V segment lost 5 bases, leaving 2 bases of the junction unmatched. The CDR3 extends over 14 amino acids. The CDR3: CASSLTGSGNTIYF. The CDR3 DNA is TGTGCCAGCAGTCTGACAGGGTCTGGAAACACCATATATTTT.

V gene TRBV29-1 combines with J gene TRBJ1-1; D not resolved. Germline-derived CDR1 and CDR2 are SQVTM and ANQGSEA. This CDR3 has 12 residues. Trimming took off 1 base at V and 5 bases at J, with 8 bases between the two ends. CDR3 residues: CSVEGARTEAFF. The DNA of the CDR3 is TGCAGCGTTGAAGGGGCAAGGACTGAAGCTTTCTTT.